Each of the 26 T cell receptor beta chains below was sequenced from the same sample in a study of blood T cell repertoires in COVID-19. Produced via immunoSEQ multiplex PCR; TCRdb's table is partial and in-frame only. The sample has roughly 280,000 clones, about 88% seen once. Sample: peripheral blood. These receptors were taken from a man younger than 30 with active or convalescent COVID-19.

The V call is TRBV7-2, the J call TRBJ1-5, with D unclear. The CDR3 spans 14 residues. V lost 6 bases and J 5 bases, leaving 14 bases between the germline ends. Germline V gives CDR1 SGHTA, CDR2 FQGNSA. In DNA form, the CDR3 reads TGTGCCAGCAGAGGCGGCGGTTCGGATCAGCCCCAGCATTTT. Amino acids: CASRGGGSDQPQHF.

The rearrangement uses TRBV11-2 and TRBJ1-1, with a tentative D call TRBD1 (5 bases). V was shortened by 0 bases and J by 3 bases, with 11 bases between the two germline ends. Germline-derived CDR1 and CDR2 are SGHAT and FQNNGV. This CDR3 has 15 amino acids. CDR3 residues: CASSLDPVRDTEAFF. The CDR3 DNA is TGTGCCAGCAGCTTAGATCCGGTCAGGGACACTGAAGCTTTCTTT.

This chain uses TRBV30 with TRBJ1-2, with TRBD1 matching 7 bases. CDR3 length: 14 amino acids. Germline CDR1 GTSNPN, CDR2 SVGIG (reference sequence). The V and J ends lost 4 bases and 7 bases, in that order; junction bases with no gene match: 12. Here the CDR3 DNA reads TGTGCCTGGATCGTCTCAGGGGGTTTTAGTGGCTACACCTTC. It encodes CAWIVSGGFSGYTF.

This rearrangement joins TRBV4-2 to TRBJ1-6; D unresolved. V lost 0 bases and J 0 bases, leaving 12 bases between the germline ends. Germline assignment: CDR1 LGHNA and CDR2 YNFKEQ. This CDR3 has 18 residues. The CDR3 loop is CASSQEGGLSSYNSPLHF. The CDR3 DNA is TGTGCCAGCAGCCAAGAAGGAGGCTTGAGCTCCTATAATTCACCCCTCCACTTT.

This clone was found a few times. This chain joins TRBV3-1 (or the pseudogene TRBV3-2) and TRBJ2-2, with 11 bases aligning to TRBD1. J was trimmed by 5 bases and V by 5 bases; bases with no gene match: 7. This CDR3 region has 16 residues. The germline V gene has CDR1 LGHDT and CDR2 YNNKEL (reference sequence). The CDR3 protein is CASSAPGQGGTGELFF. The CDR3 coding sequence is TGTGCCAGCAGCGCACCGGGACAGGGGGGGACCGGGGAGCTGTTTTTT.

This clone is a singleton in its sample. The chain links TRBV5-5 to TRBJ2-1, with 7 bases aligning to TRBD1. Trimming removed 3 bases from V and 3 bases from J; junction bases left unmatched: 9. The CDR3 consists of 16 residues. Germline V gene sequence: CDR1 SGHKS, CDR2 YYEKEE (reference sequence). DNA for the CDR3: TGTGCCAGCAGCTACAGGGGAGATGTATTCTACAATGAGCAGTTCTTC. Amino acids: CASSYRGDVFYNEQFF.

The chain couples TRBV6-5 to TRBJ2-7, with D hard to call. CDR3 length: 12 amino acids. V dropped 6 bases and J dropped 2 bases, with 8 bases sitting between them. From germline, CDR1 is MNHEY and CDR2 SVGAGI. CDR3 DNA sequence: TGTGCCAGCAGGGAGTCCACCTACGAGCAGTACTTC. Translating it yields CASRESTYEQYF.

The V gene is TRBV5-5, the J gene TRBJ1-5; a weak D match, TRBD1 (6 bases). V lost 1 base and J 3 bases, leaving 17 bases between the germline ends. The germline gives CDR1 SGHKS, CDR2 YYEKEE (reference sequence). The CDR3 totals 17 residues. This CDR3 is CASSLQFWGLYNQPQHF. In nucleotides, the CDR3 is TGTGCCAGCAGCTTGCAATTTTGGGGGCTTTACAATCAGCCCCAGCATTTT.

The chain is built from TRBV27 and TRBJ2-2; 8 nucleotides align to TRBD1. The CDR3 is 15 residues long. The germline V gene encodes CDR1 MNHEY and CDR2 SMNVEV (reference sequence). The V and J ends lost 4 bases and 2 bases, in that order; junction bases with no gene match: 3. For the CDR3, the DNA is TGTGCCAGCAGTTCGACAGGGGTAAACACCGGGGAGCTGTTTTTT. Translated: CASSSTGVNTGELFF.

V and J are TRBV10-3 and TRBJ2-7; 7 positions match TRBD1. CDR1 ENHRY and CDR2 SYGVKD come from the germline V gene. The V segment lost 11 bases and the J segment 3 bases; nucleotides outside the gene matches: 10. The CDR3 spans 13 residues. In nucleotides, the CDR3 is TGTGCCTCCCAGGTGCGACAGGGCTACGAGCAGTACTTC. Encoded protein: CASQVRQGYEQYF.

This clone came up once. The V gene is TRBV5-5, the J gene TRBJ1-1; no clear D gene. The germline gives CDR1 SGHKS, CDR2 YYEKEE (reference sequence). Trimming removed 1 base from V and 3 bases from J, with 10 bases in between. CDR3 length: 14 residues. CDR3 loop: CASSLFREDTEAFF. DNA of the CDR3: TGTGCCAGCAGCTTGTTCCGGGAAGACACTGAAGCTTTCTTT.

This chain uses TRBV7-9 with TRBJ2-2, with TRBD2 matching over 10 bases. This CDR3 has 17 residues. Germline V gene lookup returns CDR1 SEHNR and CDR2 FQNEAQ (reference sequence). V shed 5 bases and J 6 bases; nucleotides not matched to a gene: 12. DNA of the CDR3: TGTGCCAGCAGCGAGAGGACTAGCGGCAATGCACCCGGGGAGCTGTTTTTT. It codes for CASSERTSGNAPGELFF.

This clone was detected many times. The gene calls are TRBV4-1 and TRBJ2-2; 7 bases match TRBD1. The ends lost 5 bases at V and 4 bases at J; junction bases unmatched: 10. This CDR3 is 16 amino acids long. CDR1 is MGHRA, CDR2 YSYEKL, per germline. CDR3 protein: CASSSLGQQVTGELFF. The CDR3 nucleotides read TGCGCCAGCAGCTCCCTGGGACAGCAAGTCACCGGGGAGCTGTTTTTT.

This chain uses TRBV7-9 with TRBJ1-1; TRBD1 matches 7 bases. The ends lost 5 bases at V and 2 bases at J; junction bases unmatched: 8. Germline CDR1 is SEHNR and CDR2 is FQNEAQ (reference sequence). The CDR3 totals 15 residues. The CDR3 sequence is CASSPQGGRNTEAFF. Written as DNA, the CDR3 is TGTGCCAGCAGCCCCCAGGGGGGAAGAAACACTGAAGCTTTCTTT.

CDR3 region: CASEQWDRGRSGELFF. CDR3 bases: TGTGCCTCAGAACAGTGGGACAGGGGGCGGTCCGGGGAGCTGTTTTTT. V gene TRBV2 combines with J gene TRBJ2-2; TRBD1 matches 12 bases. Germline V gives CDR1 SNHLY, CDR2 FYNNEI. This CDR3 contains 16 residues. Unmatched junction bases numbered 13, after V lost 11 bases and J lost 6 bases.

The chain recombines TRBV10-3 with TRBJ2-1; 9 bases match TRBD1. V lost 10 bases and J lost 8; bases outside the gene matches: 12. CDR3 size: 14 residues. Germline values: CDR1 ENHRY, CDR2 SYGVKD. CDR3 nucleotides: TGTGCCAGTACCGGGACAGGGACCTTCGATGAGCAGTTCTTC. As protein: CASTGTGTFDEQFF.

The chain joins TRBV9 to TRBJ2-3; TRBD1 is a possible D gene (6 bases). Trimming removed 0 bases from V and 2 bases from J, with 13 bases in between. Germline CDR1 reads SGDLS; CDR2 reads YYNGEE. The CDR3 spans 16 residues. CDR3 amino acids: CASSVAPTGSTDTQYF. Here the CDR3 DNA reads TGTGCCAGCAGCGTAGCTCCCACAGGGTCCACAGATACGCAGTATTTT. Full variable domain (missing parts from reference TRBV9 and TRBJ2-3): DSGVTQTPKHLITATGQRVTLRCSPRSGDLSVYWYQQSLDQGLQFLIQYYNGEERAKGNILERFSAQQFPDLHSELNLSSLELGDSALYFCASSVAPTGSTDTQYFGPGTRLTVL.

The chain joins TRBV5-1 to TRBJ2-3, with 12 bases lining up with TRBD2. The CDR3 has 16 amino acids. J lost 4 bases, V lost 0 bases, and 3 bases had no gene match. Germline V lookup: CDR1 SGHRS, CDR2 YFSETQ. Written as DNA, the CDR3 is TGCGCCAGCAGCTTGGCAAGGACTAGCGGGGCAGATACGCAGTATTTT. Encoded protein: CASSLARTSGADTQYF.

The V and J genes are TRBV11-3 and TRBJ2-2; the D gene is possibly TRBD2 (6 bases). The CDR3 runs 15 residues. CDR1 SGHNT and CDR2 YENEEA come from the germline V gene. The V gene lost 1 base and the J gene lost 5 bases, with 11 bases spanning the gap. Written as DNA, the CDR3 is TGTGCCAGCAGCTTAGGTCGGGGGTCGACCGGGGAGCTGTTTTTT. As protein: CASSLGRGSTGELFF.

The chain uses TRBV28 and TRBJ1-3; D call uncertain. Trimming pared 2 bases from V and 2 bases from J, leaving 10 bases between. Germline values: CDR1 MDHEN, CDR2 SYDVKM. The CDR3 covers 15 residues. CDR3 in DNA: TGTGCCAGCAGTTTAAGCGGGGTCGCTGGAAACACCATATATTTT. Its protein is CASSLSGVAGNTIYF.

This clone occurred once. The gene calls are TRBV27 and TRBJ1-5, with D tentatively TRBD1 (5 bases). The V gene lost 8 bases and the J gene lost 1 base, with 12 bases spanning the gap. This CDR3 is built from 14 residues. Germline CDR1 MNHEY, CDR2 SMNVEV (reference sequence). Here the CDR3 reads CASGMGGSNQPQHF. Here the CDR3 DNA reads TGTGCCAGCGGGATGGGGGGGAGCAATCAGCCCCAGCATTTT.

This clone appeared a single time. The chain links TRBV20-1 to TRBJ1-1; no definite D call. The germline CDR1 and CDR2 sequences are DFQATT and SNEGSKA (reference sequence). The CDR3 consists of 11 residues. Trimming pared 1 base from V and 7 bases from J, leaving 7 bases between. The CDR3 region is CSARVNNEAFF. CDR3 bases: TGCAGTGCTAGAGTTAATAATGAAGCTTTCTTT.

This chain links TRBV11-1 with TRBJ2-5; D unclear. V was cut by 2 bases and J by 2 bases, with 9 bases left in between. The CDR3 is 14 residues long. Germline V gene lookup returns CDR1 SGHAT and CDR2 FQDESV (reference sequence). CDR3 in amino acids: CASSLYGLQETQYF. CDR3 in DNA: TGTGCCAGCAGCTTATACGGTCTACAAGAGACCCAGTACTTC.

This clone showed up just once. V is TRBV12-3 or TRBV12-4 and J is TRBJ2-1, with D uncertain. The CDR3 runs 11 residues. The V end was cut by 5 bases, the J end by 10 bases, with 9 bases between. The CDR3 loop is CASSTHSEQFF. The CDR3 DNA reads TGTGCCAGCAGTACCCACTCCGAGCAGTTCTTC.

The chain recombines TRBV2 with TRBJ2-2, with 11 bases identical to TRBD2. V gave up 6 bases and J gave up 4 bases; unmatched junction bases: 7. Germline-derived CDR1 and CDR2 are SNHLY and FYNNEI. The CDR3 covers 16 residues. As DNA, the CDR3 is TGTGCCAGCAGCTCCTTAGCGGGAGGGATCACCGGGGAGCTGTTTTTT. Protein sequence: CASSSLAGGITGELFF.

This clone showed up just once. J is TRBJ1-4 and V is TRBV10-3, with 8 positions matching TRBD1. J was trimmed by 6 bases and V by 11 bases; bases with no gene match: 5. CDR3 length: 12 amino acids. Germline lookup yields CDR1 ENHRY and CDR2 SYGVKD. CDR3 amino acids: CASSGGDEKLFF. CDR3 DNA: TGTGCCTCGTCAGGGGGCGATGAAAAACTGTTTTTT.